This T cell receptor beta chain was identified during a study of OX40 agonist ivuxolimab in advanced cancers. Regarding the study in general: Ivuxolimab was an agonistic, fully human IgG2 monoclonal antibody directed against OX40 (CD134), a costimulatory receptor. Patients were allowed to have had prior anti-PD-1, anti-PD-L1 or anti-CTLA-4 therapy, and 30% to 50% of the dose-escalation patients had previously received checkpoint inhibitors. The paper covers the monotherapy dose-escalation part of the phase I ivuxolimab trial, which included N of about 51 patients. Of the approximately 54 patients in dose escalation, about 20 had hepatocellular carcinoma, some 15 had melanoma, 9 had renal cell carcinoma and 9 had head and neck cancer. Partial responses occurred in three dose-escalation patients: two with cutaneous melanoma and one with hepatocellular carcinoma. The purpose of peripheral TCRbeta sequencing was to test whether ivuxolimab changed TCR sequence diversity and led to clonal T-cell expansion. A male proportion of 82.7% and a mean age of approximately 62 years, ranging from roughly 20 to 80, were recorded for the dose-escalation cohort. Intravenous ivuxolimab was administered to patients every 2 weeks at six dose levels: 0.01, 0.1, 0.3, 1.5, 3 and 10 mg/kg. Study-wide conclusions, independent of this receptor: Low levels of normalized T-cell clonal expansion were also seen in some patients who did not respond. In partial responders in the 0.1-3.0 mg/kg groups, normalized peripheral clonal expansion was found to be among the lowest, especially among CD8+ T cells. Antigen specificity was not determined for the clonally expanded peripheral T cells. Clonal expansion of both CD4+ and CD8+ blood T cells was observed from baseline to week 6 at doses 0.1 to 3.0 mg/kg. After ivuxolimab, more expanded clones were found on average in CD8+ T cells than in CD4+ T cells.

From V the trimming removes 1 base and from J it removes 2 bases, while the gene matches leave 4 bases of the junction unaccounted for. CDR3 length: 15 amino acids, cysteine to phenylalanine. CDR3 DNA is the only sequence kept; it has 45 bases, read in frame from the first base. CDR1 and CDR2, per the germline V gene, are KGHSH and LQKENI. To sequence the TCRbeta CDR3 region, genomic DNA was isolated from the sorted cells. The immunoSEQ Assay was used to sequence the TCRbeta CDR3 regions. In TCRdb, the immuneACCESS table is reduced to in-frame sequences with V and J assigned. These tables do not hold every clone; where another copy was compared, an unresolved V gene accounts for under half, and the others remain unexplained. The sample records around 70,000 clones, 70% to 85% of which are singletons. The biggest ten clones account for roughly 1.2% of the sample. Patients with a history of autoimmune disease or receiving systemic immunosuppression were excluded from the trial. Peripheral blood for TCR sequencing was drawn from every dose cohort at baseline, at cycle 4 day 1 and at cycle 7 day 1. Samples came from an open-label, multicenter, first-in-human phase I dose-escalation trial of ivuxolimab. Adults with locally advanced or metastatic melanoma, renal cell, hepatocellular, or head and neck squamous cell carcinoma were enrolled in the trial. CD4+ and CD8+ T cells were sorted separately from peripheral blood before TCR sequencing.

Comments on this clone: Its recognized antigen is unknown. No qualities accompany the bases; no much larger clone lies one base away.

The TCR originated in an adult with an advanced solid tumor such as melanoma, head and neck, liver or kidney cancer. The sequencing used CD4+ or CD8+ T cells sorted from blood, collected in a trial of the OX40 agonist ivuxolimab. The chain is made from TRBV18 and TRBJ2-5; 7 bases in the junction line up with TRBD1. The nucleotides are TGTGCCAGCTCACCACGGACAGGCCAACAAGAGACCCAGTACTTC. Translation gives CASSPRTGQQETQYF. The full variable domain, completed from the reference TRBV18 and TRBJ2-5 proteins outside the CDR3, reads NAGVMQNPRHLVRRRGQEARLRCSPMKGHSHVYWYRQLPEEGLKFMVYLQKENIIDESGMPKERFSAEFPKEGPSILRIQQVVRGDSAAYFCASSPRTGQQETQYFGPGTRLLVL.